The 24 T cell receptor beta chains in this list originate from one sample, sequenced in a study of cytotoxic CD8 clonotypes in ibrutinib-treated CLL. Profiling relied on immunoSEQ multiplex PCR, and the TCRdb table lists in-frame clones only, not all of them. The sample carries approximately 22,000 clones, 74% recorded once. The sample here was PBMCs, taken before ibrutinib treatment. The receptor set was obtained from a human donor with chronic lymphocytic leukemia.

This chain links TRBV9 with TRBJ2-3; TRBD1 agrees at 11 bases. The J segment lost 4 bases and the V segment lost 0 bases, leaving 4 bases of the junction unmatched. The CDR3 consists of 16 residues. Germline CDR1 and CDR2: SGDLS and YYNGEE. CDR3 nucleotide sequence: TGTGCCAGCAGCGTAGATGCGGGACAGGGGGCAGATACGCAGTATTTT. Protein: CASSVDAGQGADTQYF.

The rearrangement links TRBV6-5 to TRBJ1-2; TRBD1 aligns across 9 bases. CDR1 and CDR2 from the germline V gene are MNHEY and SVGAGI. The CDR3 runs to 15 residues. Unmatched junction bases numbered 8, after V lost 5 bases and J lost 4 bases. The CDR3 nucleotides are TGTGCCAGCAGTCGACTTTCGACAGGGGGCTATGGCTACACCTTC. It codes for CASSRLSTGGYGYTF.

The rearrangement uses TRBV7-9 and TRBJ2-1, with 7 bases fitting TRBD2. The CDR3 is 14 residues long. Unmatched junction bases numbered 7, after V lost 6 bases and J lost 5 bases. The germline CDR1 and CDR2 sequences are SEHNR and FQNEAQ (reference sequence). The CDR3 region is CASRPKRGNNEQFF. CDR3 coding DNA: TGTGCCAGCAGACCCAAGCGGGGAAACAATGAGCAGTTCTTC.

This clone appeared once. This chain uses TRBV27 with TRBJ1-1, with D uncertain. From germline, CDR1 is MNHEY and CDR2 SMNVEV (reference sequence). The CDR3 runs 14 residues. With 1 base removed from V and 3 bases from J, the gap between germline ends came to 9 bases. This CDR3 is CASSLFPPDTEAFF. CDR3 coding DNA: TGTGCCAGCAGTTTATTTCCTCCGGACACTGAAGCTTTCTTT.

The V call is TRBV7-9, the J call TRBJ2-7; 9 bases align to TRBD2. Per germline, CDR1 SEHNR and CDR2 FQNEAQ (reference sequence). V shed 5 bases, J shed 2 bases, and the junction held 10 bases outside the gene matches. The CDR3 has 16 amino acids. The CDR3 sequence is CASSPGSSGVAYEQYF. Here the CDR3 DNA reads TGTGCCAGCAGCCCAGGGTCTAGCGGGGTCGCCTACGAGCAGTACTTC.

The chain joins TRBV6-5 to TRBJ2-2, with D possibly being TRBD1 (6 bases). Germline-derived CDR1 and CDR2 are MNHEY and SVGAGI. This CDR3 is 15 amino acids long. Deletions cut 5 bases from V and 4 bases from J, with 14 bases between. The CDR3 DNA follows: TGTGCCAGCAGTAGACAGGAGTATGGCACCGGGGAGCTGTTTTTT. Encoded protein: CASSRQEYGTGELFF.

The V and J genes are TRBV5-4 and TRBJ2-7, with 11 bases lining up with TRBD2. Germline V gene lookup returns CDR1 SGHNT and CDR2 YYREEE (reference sequence). CDR3 length equals 16 residues. Trimming at V came to 0 bases and at J to 1 base, leaving 3 bases not matched to a gene. The CDR3, as DNA: TGTGCCAGCAGCTTGGGGGGGACTAGCGGTTCCTACGAGCAGTACTTC. Its translation: CASSLGGTSGSYEQYF.

This clone has only a few counts. J is TRBJ1-1 and V is TRBV11-3, with no clear D. There are 13 residues in the CDR3. V gave up 2 bases and J gave up 1 base, with 5 bases separating them. In germline, CDR1 is SGHNT, CDR2 YENEEA. As DNA, the CDR3 is TGTGCCAGCAGCTTAACGGAGAACACTGAAGCTTTCTTT. Protein: CASSLTENTEAFF.

As DNA, the CDR3 is TGTGCCAGCAGCGTAGGCCAGGGAAGCACAGATACGCAGTATTTT. It encodes CASSVGQGSTDTQYF. The chain carries TRBV9 and TRBJ2-3, with D perhaps matching TRBD1 (5 bases). With 0 bases removed from V and 0 bases from J, the gap between germline ends came to 8 bases. This CDR3 is 15 amino acids long. Germline CDR1 is SGDLS and CDR2 is YYNGEE.

This clone was observed a single time. The V call is TRBV7-2, the J call TRBJ2-3; the match to TRBD2 covers 8 bases. Germline lookup yields CDR1 SGHTA and CDR2 FQGNSA. V shed 5 bases and J 0 bases; nucleotides not matched to a gene: 13. This CDR3 has 18 residues. In nucleotides, the CDR3 is TGTGCCAGCAGCCTCCCGGCTAGCGGGCCAGGAAGCACAGATACGCAGTATTTT. This sequence encodes CASSLPASGPGSTDTQYF.

The rearrangement joins TRBV6-6 to TRBJ2-1; D not resolved. This CDR3 has 13 amino acids. V was pared by 0 bases and J by 4 bases, with 4 bases between. Germline V gene lookup returns CDR1 MNHNY and CDR2 SVGAGI (reference sequence). The CDR3 sequence: CASSYSVYNEQFF. The CDR3 DNA is TGTGCCAGCAGTTACTCGGTTTACAATGAGCAGTTCTTC.

This clone was counted a few times. The chain is built from TRBV7-3 and TRBJ2-1; TRBD2 agrees at 9 bases. Germline loops: CDR1 SGHTA, CDR2 FQGTGA. This CDR3 has 15 residues. Trimming removed 4 bases from V and 5 bases from J; junction bases left unmatched: 6. CDR3 in DNA: TGTGCCAGCAGCTATGGACTAGCGACTAACAATGAGCAGTTCTTC. It specifies CASSYGLATNNEQFF.

This clone has a single count. The chain links TRBV13 to TRBJ2-7, with TRBD2 identical over 15 bases. CDR3 size: 16 residues. V lost 5 bases and J lost 2; bases outside the gene matches: 4. CDR1 and CDR2 from the germline V gene are PRHDT and FYEKMQ (reference sequence). The CDR3 sequence is CASSRTSGRGPYEQYF. The CDR3 DNA is TGTGCCAGCAGCCGGACTAGCGGGAGGGGACCCTACGAGCAGTACTTC.

The CDR3 is CASSILRDEGGNQPQHF. In DNA, the CDR3 is TGTGCCAGTAGTATTCTACGGGACGAGGGTGGCAATCAGCCCCAGCATTTT. The chain has TRBV19 and TRBJ1-5; weak D call: TRBD1 (5 bases). V lost 3 bases and J lost 2, with 17 bases in between. The CDR3 totals 17 residues. The germline CDR1 and CDR2 sequences are LNHDA and SQIVND (reference sequence).

CDR3 bases: TGTGCCAGCAGCCCGGGGGGTAGCACAGATACGCAGTATTTT. Residues: CASSPGGSTDTQYF. The chain links TRBV5-6 to TRBJ2-3, with 7 bases identical to TRBD2. The germline CDR1 and CDR2 sequences are SGHDT and YYEEEE. V trimming: 4 bases; J trimming: 0 bases; junction bases outside the gene matches: 2. The CDR3 totals 14 residues.

V usage is TRBV5-4 and J usage is TRBJ1-1, with 11 nucleotides matching TRBD1. Per germline, CDR1 SGHNT and CDR2 YYREEE (reference sequence). The CDR3 totals 16 residues. V lost 4 bases and J lost 0; bases outside the gene matches: 5. In nucleotides, the CDR3 is TGTGCCAGCAGCGGGGACAGGGGGGGTATGAACACTGAAGCTTTCTTT. It yields the protein CASSGDRGGMNTEAFF.

The chain joins TRBV10-2 to TRBJ2-7; either TRBD1 or TRBD2 may supply D (5 bases each). The CDR3 loop spans 17 amino acids. Trimming left V 6 bases short and J 0 bases short, with 21 bases between. Looked up from germline, CDR1 is WSHSY and CDR2 is SAAADI. Written as DNA, the CDR3 is TGCGCCAGCAGCGGGGACCCGCCGGGTAGTAGCTCCTACGAGCAGTACTTC. This encodes CASSGDPPGSSSYEQYF.

The chain links TRBV5-6 to TRBJ2-5; tentatively, D is TRBD1 (6 bases). With 1 base removed from V and 2 bases from J, the gap between germline ends came to 12 bases. This CDR3 spans 15 amino acids. CDR1 and CDR2 from the germline V gene are SGHDT and YYEEEE. The CDR3 DNA reads TGTGCCAGCAGCTTGTACCAGGGGCATCAAGAGACCCAGTACTTC. As protein: CASSLYQGHQETQYF.

The chain combines TRBV5-4 with TRBJ2-2, with TRBD2 matching 10 bases. Trimming cost V 4 bases and J 3 bases; bases outside gene matches: 6. The CDR3 consists of 16 residues. Germline loops: CDR1 SGHNT, CDR2 YYREEE (reference sequence). CDR3 bases: TGTGCCAGCAGCGAGCGGACTAGCGGTCACACCGGGGAGCTGTTTTTT. Translated, it gives CASSERTSGHTGELFF.

This clone appeared a few times. This chain joins TRBV6-5 and TRBJ2-7; unclear D gene. CDR1 is MNHEY and CDR2 is SVGAGI in the germline V gene. The CDR3 runs to 13 residues. Deletions cut 2 bases from V and 2 bases from J, with 7 bases between. CDR3 amino acids: CASSYPGTYEQYF. The CDR3 coding sequence is TGTGCCAGCAGTTACCCCGGCACCTACGAGCAGTACTTC.

This sequence joins TRBV19 and TRBJ2-5; D is possibly TRBD2 (6 bases). Germline CDR1 LNHDA, CDR2 SQIVND (reference sequence). V dropped 3 bases and J dropped 9 bases, with 11 bases sitting between them. The CDR3 consists of 12 residues. The CDR3 is CASSIGGAAQYF. CDR3 DNA sequence: TGTGCCAGTAGTATTGGAGGGGCGGCCCAGTACTTC.

The rearrangement joins TRBV29-1 to TRBJ1-2; TRBD1 is a possible D gene (5 bases). The CDR3 runs 13 residues. CDR1 is SQVTM, CDR2 ANQGSEA, per germline. Trimming took 2 bases from V and 6 from J, leaving 13 bases between them. The CDR3 sequence: CSVEIGGGNGYTF. The CDR3 bases are TGCAGCGTTGAAATCGGGGGAGGCAATGGCTACACCTTC.

The V call is TRBV18, the J call TRBJ2-2, with 7 bases aligning to TRBD2. V was pared by 3 bases and J by 5 bases, with 6 bases of the junction left unmatched. The CDR3 loop spans 15 amino acids. Germline lookup yields CDR1 KGHSH and CDR2 LQKENI. CDR3 DNA sequence: TGTGCCAGCTCACCCACTAGCGCGCGTACCGGGGAGCTGTTTTTT. Encoded protein: CASSPTSARTGELFF.

The V call is TRBV2, the J call TRBJ2-5; D remains unclear. Trimming pared 3 bases from V and 8 bases from J, leaving 7 bases between. Germline CDR1 reads SNHLY; CDR2 reads FYNNEI. CDR3 length: 11 residues. Here the CDR3 reads CASSDLRTQYF. The CDR3 region has the DNA TGTGCCAGCAGTGACCTGAGAACCCAGTACTTC.